The clone carrying this T cell receptor beta chain was seen many times. What it binds is unknown. The sample originates from a study of T-cell reconstitution after alpha-beta-depleted transplantation in children. Findings and caveats of the study: By one year post-transplant, T-cell counts and diversity largely arose from T cells that were newly produced.

During its preparation, the TCRbeta library received unique molecular identifiers. Via MiXCR, TCRdb re-called the PCR reads, giving one row per CDR3 protein. The sample lists roughly 200,000 distinct CDR3 sequences; approximately 7% were seen once. The CDR3 is made up of 15 amino acids. J gave up 3 bases and V 5 bases, and 5 bases lay outside the gene matches. Germline CDR1 reads SGHVT; CDR2 reads SQSDAQ. Sequencing used PBMCs, obtained before TCRalphabeta/CD19-depleted stem cell transplant. The chain is built from TRBV7-4 and TRBJ2-2, with 8 bases identical to TRBD1. This TCR came from a boy between 2 and 10 years old with acute lymphoblastic leukemia, due to receive a stem cell transplant. This chain's CDR3 is CASSQDRAHTGELFF. DNA of the CDR3: TGTGCCAGCAGCCAGGACAGGGCGCACACCGGGGAGCTGTTTTTT.